This TCR beta chain was observed in a study of glioma-infiltrating T cells after dendritic cell vaccination. Study-wide background: Autologous tumor lysate-pulsed dendritic cell vaccination was given between the early 2000s and the early 2010s. Three intradermal dendritic cell vaccine injections were given every two weeks.

With regard to this clone: Its target is unknown.

The germline V gene has CDR1 MNHNS and CDR2 SASEGT. V was pared by 7 bases and J by 9 bases, with 15 bases between. CDR3 size: 12 residues. Findings and caveats of the study: TCR clonality showed no direct relationship with survival.

Using immunoSEQ multiplex PCR, the repertoire was profiled, and TCRdb retains in-frame clones only, with some absent. The sample holds 100,000 or so clones, 86% seen once. The specimen comprised blood, sampled before dendritic cell vaccination. The chain couples TRBV6-1 to TRBJ1-2; D ambiguous. The TCR was taken from a human donor with glioblastoma. The CDR3: CASIGGGGSYTF. The CDR3 DNA is TGTGCCAGCATCGGAGGAGGAGGGAGCTACACCTTC.